These T cell receptor beta chains were read from a single sample in a study of blood T cells in healthy people across ages. TCRdb reprocessed the 5' RACE reads with MiXCR, giving one entry per CDR3 protein. The sample shows around 500,000 distinct CDR3 sequences, under 55% of them seen only once. Input material: blood. The source of these receptors is a man aged 80 or over in good health. Each CDR3 is given with its conserved first and last residue. D genes are given only for firm matches. For some rows the clone size is stated as once, few or many, or as a class when expanded; others skip it.

>TRBV30|TRBJ2-5|few|TRBD2
TGTGCCTGGAGCCCAATCGGGACTAGTCGAGAGACCCAGTACTTC
CAWSPIGTSRETQYF
>TRBV9|TRBJ1-2|NA|TRBD1
TGTGCCAGCAGCCCCCGACAGGGGGCTTATAACTATGGCTACACCTTC
CASSPRQGAYNYGYTF
>TRBV6-2/TRBV6-3|TRBJ2-1|NA|NA
TGTGCCAGCAGGAGATCCGGCTCCGTCGGGAATGAGCAGTTCTTC
CASRRSGSVGNEQFF
>TRBV4-1|TRBJ2-5|few|NA
TGCGCCAGCAGCCAAGTAGGGGTGGCATGGCAGTACTTC
CASSQVGVAWQYF
>TRBV19|TRBJ2-5|NA|NA
TGTGCCAGTAAGGCGGGAATGAGTCTCCAAGAGACCCAGTACTTC
CASKAGMSLQETQYF
>TRBV3-1|TRBJ1-6|NA|TRBD1
TGTGCCAGCAGTCAACGGGACAGCAATTCACCCCTCCACTTT
CASSQRDSNSPLHF
>TRBV7-9|TRBJ2-1|NA|NA
TGTGCCAGCAGCTTCACCTTAGCGGCTAACAATGAGCAGTTCTTC
CASSFTLAANNEQFF
>TRBV6-6|TRBJ2-3|many|TRBD1
TGTGCCAGCAGTTCCAACAGGGGTGGGACAGATACGCAGTATTTT
CASSSNRGGTDTQYF
>TRBV5-1|TRBJ2-2|NA|TRBD1
TGCGCCAGCAGCCCCGGGACAGGGATGGGCACCGGGGAGCTGTTTTTT
CASSPGTGMGTGELFF
>TRBV27|TRBJ1-6|NA|NA
TGTGCCAGCAGTTTATCACTAGGGTATGCTTCACCCCCCCACTTT
CASSLSLGYASPPHF
>TRBV10-2|TRBJ1-1|NA|NA
TGCGCCACGAGGGAGGGGAACACTGAAGCTTTCTTT
CATREGNTEAFF
>TRBV27|TRBJ1-5|NA|NA
TGTGCCAGCAGTTGGGGCCGTTGGGGGCCCCAGCATTTT
CASSWGRWGPQHF
>TRBV20-1|TRBJ1-5|few|NA
TGCAGTGCTAGAGCTTGGGAGGGGCCCAGCAATCAGCCCCAGCATTTT
CSARAWEGPSNQPQHF
>TRBV29-1|TRBJ2-1|few|TRBD2
TGCAGCGTCCATGGGACTAGCGGGAGGTTTAGCTCCTACAATGAGCAGTTCTTC
CSVHGTSGRFSSYNEQFF
>TRBV7-2|TRBJ2-3|few|NA
TGTGCCAGCAGCCAAAGCGGCATTAGCACAGATACGCAGTATTTT
CASSQSGISTDTQYF
>TRBV6-6|TRBJ2-7|many|NA
TGTGCCAGCAGTTGCGACAGCCTTTACGAGCAGTACTTC
CASSCDSLYEQYF
>TRBV6-2/TRBV6-3|TRBJ2-7|NA|NA
TGTGCCAGCAGTCGCCAAGGTAGCGTGACCTACGAGCAGTACTTC
CASSRQGSVTYEQYF
>TRBV3-1|TRBJ2-7|few|TRBD1
TGTGCCAGCAGCCCCGAGGGCCAGGGGGATTCCTACGAGCAGTACTTC
CASSPEGQGDSYEQYF
>TRBV6-6|TRBJ2-3|NA|NA
TGTGCCAGCAGTTACTCTAAGACAGATACGCAGTATTTT
CASSYSKTDTQYF
>TRBV12-3/TRBV12-4|TRBJ1-4|NA|NA
TGTGCCAGCACACAAAGACCCGACAGGGAAAAACTGTTTTTT
CASTQRPDREKLFF
>TRBV6-5|TRBJ1-1|many|NA
TGTGCCAGCAGTCCCCATTCGATAGGGAGGAACACTGAAGCTTTCTTT
CASSPHSIGRNTEAFF
>TRBV11-2|TRBJ2-2|NA|TRBD1
TGTGCCAGCAGCTTAATCGCCCAGGGGGCCACCGGGGAGCTGTTTTTT
CASSLIAQGATGELFF
>TRBV27|TRBJ2-1|NA|NA
TGTGCCAGTACCTGGGTCGGGCCCTACAATGAGCAGTTCTTC
CASTWVGPYNEQFF
>TRBV28|TRBJ1-2|few|TRBD1
TGTGCCAGCAGGGGGCCGGGACAGGGTAGAAATGGCTACACCTTC
CASRGPGQGRNGYTF
>TRBV24-1|TRBJ2-1|NA|NA
TGTGCCACCAGCCCTTCGTCCTCCCCCTACAATGAGCAGTTCTTC
CATSPSSSPYNEQFF
>TRBV20-1|TRBJ2-7|NA|NA
TGCAGTGCTCGACCTCCAGGGGAGGGAGCCTACGAGCAGTACTTC
CSARPPGEGAYEQYF
>TRBV6-1|TRBJ2-2|few|NA
TGTGCCAGCAGTAAGACCGGGAGCGTAACGAACACCGGGGAGCTGTTTTTT
CASSKTGSVTNTGELFF
>TRBV7-2|TRBJ2-7|NA|TRBD1
TGTGCCAGCAGTGCCGGGACAGGGGGTCACGAGCAGTACTTC
CASSAGTGGHEQYF
>TRBV28|TRBJ2-5|NA|TRBD2
TGTACTAGCGGGAGGGACCAAGAGACCCAGTACTTC
CTSGRDQETQYF
>TRBV9|TRBJ2-6|NA|TRBD2
TGTGCCAGCAGCCCCCATATCGGACTAGCGGGGGCCAACGTCCTGACTTTC
CASSPHIGLAGANVLTF
>TRBV5-6|TRBJ1-2|NA|NA
TGTGCCAGCAGCTTGGGCACAACCTCCTATGGCTACACCTTC
CASSLGTTSYGYTF
>TRBV29-1|TRBJ1-5|NA|NA
TGCAGCGCTGCAGAGGGCAGCGGCAATCAGCCCCAGCATTTT
CSAAEGSGNQPQHF
>TRBV28|TRBJ2-2|NA|NA
TGTGCCAGCGGACACCTAAACACCGGGGAGCTGTTTTTT
CASGHLNTGELFF
>TRBV24-1|TRBJ2-6|NA|NA
TGTGCCACCAGTGCCACTGGGGCCAACGTCCTGACTTTC
CATSATGANVLTF
>TRBV5-1|TRBJ1-2|few|NA
TGCGCCAGCAGCGTGGACAGCCCCTATGGCTACACCTTC
CASSVDSPYGYTF
>TRBV7-8|TRBJ2-4|NA|NA
TGTGCCAGCAGCTTAGGACAAACAGTGTTCGCTCGGGAGCAGTACTTC
CASSLGQTVFAREQYF
>TRBV7-2|TRBJ1-2|many|NA
TGTGCCAGCAGCTTAGTCGGGACACCACTTACCTACTATGGCTACACCTTC
CASSLVGTPLTYYGYTF
>TRBV25-1|TRBJ2-7|NA|TRBD1
TGTGCCAGCAGTAGGGGGCAGATCGACGAGCAGTACTTC
CASSRGQIDEQYF
>TRBV10-3|TRBJ1-5|NA|NA
TGTGCCATCAGTGAGTCGTCTACAGGGCTAAGCAATCAGCCCCAGCATTTT
CAISESSTGLSNQPQHF
>TRBV20-1|TRBJ1-2|few|TRBD1
TGCAGTGCTAACACAGGGGGCGAAGGCTACACCTTC
CSANTGGEGYTF
>TRBV5-1|TRBJ2-1|NA|NA
TGCGCCAGCAGCTTGGGAGGGGCTGTGTGGGATGAGCAGTTCTTC
CASSLGGAVWDEQFF
>TRBV18|TRBJ1-1|NA|NA
TGTGCCAGCTCTCCGAATATCCCGGATCGGACTGAAGCTTTCTTT
CASSPNIPDRTEAFF
>TRBV5-1|TRBJ2-1|NA|TRBD1
TGCGCCAGCAGCTTGGGGGGACAGGGGACAAATGAGCAGTTCTTC
CASSLGGQGTNEQFF
>TRBV20-1|TRBJ2-1|few|TRBD2
TGCAGTGCCGAAGGCGCGCTAGCGGGAGGCTACAATGAGCAGTTCTTC
CSAEGALAGGYNEQFF
>TRBV12-3/TRBV12-4|TRBJ1-1|NA|NA
TGTGCCAGCAGTTTAGAGATGTTGAACACTGAAGCTTTCTTT
CASSLEMLNTEAFF
>TRBV27|TRBJ2-7|NA|NA
TGTGCCAGCAGTTCCCGAAGACACGAGTACGAGCAGTACTTC
CASSSRRHEYEQYF
>TRBV7-2|TRBJ2-3|NA|TRBD1
TGTGCCAGCAGCTTAGGGACCGACAGGGTCAGAGATACGCAGTATTTT
CASSLGTDRVRDTQYF
>TRBV27|TRBJ2-5|NA|NA
TGTGCCAGCAGTTTAAATACAGGGTTTGGGGAGACCCAGTACTTC
CASSLNTGFGETQYF
>TRBV9|TRBJ2-7|NA|NA
TGTGCCAGCAGCACCACAGGGGGGGGTACCGACGAGCAGTACTTC
CASSTTGGGTDEQYF
>TRBV29-1|TRBJ2-1|few|NA
TGCAGCGTTGGCGGAACCTACAATGAGCAGTTCTTC
CSVGGTYNEQFF
>TRBV7-8|TRBJ1-5|NA|TRBD1
TGTGCCAGCAGCCCCCTAGGGACAGTTGGCAATCAGCCCCAGCATTTT
CASSPLGTVGNQPQHF
>TRBV29-1|TRBJ1-1|NA|NA
TGCAGCGTTGGGGGGCAGGGGCAAGCTTTCTTT
CSVGGQGQAFF
>TRBV2|TRBJ2-5|NA|TRBD2
TGTGCCAGCAGTGAAGCCCTAGCGGGGCAAGAGACCCAGTACTTC
CASSEALAGQETQYF
>TRBV3-1|TRBJ1-1|NA|NA
TGTGCCAGCAGCCACGGGGGATGGGGCACTGAAGCTTTCTTT
CASSHGGWGTEAFF
>TRBV11-2|TRBJ2-3|NA|NA
TGTGCCAGCAGCTTAGTCGGGTATGCGGGACCGAACACAGATACGCAGTATTTT
CASSLVGYAGPNTDTQYF
>TRBV24-1|TRBJ2-5|NA|TRBD1
TGTGCCACCAGCCCTGCGTGGGGACAGCGAGAGTACTTC
CATSPAWGQREYF
>TRBV21-1|TRBJ2-4|NA|NA
TGTGCCAGCAGCAGGCCCTTTGAGGGAAACATTCAGTACTTC
CASSRPFEGNIQYF
>TRBV20-1|TRBJ1-2|NA|TRBD1
TGCAGTGCTAGCGTCCGGGACAGGGCCACCCCTAACTATGGCTACACCTTC
CSASVRDRATPNYGYTF